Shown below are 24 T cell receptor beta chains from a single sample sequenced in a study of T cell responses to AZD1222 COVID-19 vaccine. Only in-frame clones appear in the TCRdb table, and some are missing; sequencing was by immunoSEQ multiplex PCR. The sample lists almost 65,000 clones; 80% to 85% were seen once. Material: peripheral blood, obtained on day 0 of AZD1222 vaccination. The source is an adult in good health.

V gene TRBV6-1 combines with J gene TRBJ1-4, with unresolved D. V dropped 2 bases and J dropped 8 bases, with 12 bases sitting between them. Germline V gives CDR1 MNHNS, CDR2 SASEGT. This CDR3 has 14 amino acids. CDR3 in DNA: TGTGCCAGCAGTGAACGGGTGCGGGGAGAAAAACTGTTTTTT. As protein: CASSERVRGEKLFF.

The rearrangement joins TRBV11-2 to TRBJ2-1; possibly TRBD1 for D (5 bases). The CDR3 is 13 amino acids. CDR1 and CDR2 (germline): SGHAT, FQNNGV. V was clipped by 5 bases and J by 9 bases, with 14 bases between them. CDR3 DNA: TGTGCCAGCAGCACCCAGGGATACGGTGAGCAGTTCTTC. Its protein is CASSTQGYGEQFF.

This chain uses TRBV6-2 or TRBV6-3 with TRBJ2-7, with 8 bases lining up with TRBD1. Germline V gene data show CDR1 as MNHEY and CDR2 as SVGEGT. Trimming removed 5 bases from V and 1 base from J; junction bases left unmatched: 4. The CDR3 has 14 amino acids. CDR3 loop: CASSQQGESYEQYF. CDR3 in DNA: TGTGCCAGCAGTCAACAGGGGGAGTCCTACGAGCAGTACTTC.

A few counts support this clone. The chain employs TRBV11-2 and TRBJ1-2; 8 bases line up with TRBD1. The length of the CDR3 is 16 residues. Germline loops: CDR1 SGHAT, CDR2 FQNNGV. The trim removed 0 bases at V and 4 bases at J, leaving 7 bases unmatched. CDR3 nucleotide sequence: TGTGCCAGCAGCTTAGACGCCGGGACAGGACCCTATGGCTACACCTTC. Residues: CASSLDAGTGPYGYTF.

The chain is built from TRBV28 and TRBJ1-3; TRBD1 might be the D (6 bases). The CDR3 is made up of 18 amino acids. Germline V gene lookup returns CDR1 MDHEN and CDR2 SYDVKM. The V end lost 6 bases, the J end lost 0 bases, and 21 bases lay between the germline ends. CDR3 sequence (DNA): TGTGCCAGCAGCCAGACTTTAGGGGGACTCGGCTCTGGAAACACCATATATTTT. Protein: CASSQTLGGLGSGNTIYF.

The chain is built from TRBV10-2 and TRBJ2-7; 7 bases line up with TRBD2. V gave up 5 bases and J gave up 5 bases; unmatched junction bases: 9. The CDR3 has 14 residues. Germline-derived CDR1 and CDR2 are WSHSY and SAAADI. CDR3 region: CASSLVRRGDEQYF. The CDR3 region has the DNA TGCGCCAGCAGTCTCGTGCGTCGGGGGGACGAGCAGTACTTC.

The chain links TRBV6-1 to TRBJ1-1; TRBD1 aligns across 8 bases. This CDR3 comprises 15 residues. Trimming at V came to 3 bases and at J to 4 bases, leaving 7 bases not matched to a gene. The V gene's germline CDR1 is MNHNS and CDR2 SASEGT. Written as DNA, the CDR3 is TGTGCCAGCAGTGACGCGGACAGGGTTGCCACTGAAGCTTTCTTT. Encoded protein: CASSDADRVATEAFF.

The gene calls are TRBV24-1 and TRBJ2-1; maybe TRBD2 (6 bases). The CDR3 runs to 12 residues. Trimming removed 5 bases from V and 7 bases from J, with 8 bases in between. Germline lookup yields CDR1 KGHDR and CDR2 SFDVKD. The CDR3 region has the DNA TGTGCCACCAGTGTAGGAGGGAATGAGCAGTTCTTC. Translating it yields CATSVGGNEQFF.

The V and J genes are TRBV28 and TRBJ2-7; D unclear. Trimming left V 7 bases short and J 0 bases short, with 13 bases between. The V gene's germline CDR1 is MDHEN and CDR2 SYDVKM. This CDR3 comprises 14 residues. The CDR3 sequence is CASKYGPSSYEQYF. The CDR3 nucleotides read TGTGCCAGCAAATACGGGCCGAGCTCCTACGAGCAGTACTTC.

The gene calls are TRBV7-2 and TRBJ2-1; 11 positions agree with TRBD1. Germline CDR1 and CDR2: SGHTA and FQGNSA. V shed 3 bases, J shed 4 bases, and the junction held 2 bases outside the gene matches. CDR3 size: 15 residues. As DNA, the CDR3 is TGTGCCAGCAGCTTGGACAGGGGGCAATACAATGAGCAGTTCTTC. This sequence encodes CASSLDRGQYNEQFF. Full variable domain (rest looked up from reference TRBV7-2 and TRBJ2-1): GAGVSQSPSNKVTEKGKDVELRCDPISGHTALYWYRQSLGQGLEFLIYFQGNSAPDKSGLPSDRFSAERTGGSVSTLTIQRTQQEDSAVYLCASSLDRGQYNEQFFGPGTRLTVL.

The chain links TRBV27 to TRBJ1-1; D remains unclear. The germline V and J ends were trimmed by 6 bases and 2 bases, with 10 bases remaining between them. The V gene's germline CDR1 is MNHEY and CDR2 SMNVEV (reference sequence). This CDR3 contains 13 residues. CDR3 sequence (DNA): TGTGCCAGCAGGCTGATTGGAAACACTGAAGCTTTCTTT. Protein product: CASRLIGNTEAFF.

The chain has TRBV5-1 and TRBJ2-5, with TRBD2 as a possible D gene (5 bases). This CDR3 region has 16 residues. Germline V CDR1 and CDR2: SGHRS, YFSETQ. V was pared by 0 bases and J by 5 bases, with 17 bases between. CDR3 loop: CASSLGRGGGSETQYF. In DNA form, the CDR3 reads TGCGCCAGCAGCTTGGGGCGCGGAGGCGGATCGGAGACCCAGTACTTC.

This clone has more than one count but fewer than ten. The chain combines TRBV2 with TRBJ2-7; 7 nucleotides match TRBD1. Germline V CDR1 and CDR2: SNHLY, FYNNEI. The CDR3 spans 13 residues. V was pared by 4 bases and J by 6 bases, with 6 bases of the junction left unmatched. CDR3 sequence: CASSVIGGAEQYF. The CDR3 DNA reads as TGTGCCAGCAGTGTAATAGGGGGCGCCGAGCAGTACTTC.

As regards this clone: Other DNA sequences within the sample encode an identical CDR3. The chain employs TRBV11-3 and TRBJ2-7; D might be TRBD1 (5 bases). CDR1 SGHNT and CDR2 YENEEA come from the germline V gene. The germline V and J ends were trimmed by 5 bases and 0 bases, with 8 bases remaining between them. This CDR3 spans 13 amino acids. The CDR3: CASSLGASYEQYF. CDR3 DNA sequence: TGTGCCAGCAGCCTAGGGGCCTCCTACGAGCAGTACTTC. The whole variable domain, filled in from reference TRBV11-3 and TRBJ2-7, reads EAGVVQSPRYKIIEKKQPVAFWCNPISGHNTLYWYLQNLGQGPELLIRYENEEAVDDSQLPKDRFSAERLKGVDSTLKIQPAELGDSAVYLCASSLGASYEQYFGPGTRLTVT.

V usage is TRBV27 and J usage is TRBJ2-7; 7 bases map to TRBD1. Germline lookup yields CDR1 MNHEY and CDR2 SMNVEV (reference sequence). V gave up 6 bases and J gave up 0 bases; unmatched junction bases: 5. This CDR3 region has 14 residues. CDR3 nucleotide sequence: TGTGCCAGCAGCCCACAGGGGAGCTCCTACGAGCAGTACTTC. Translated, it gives CASSPQGSSYEQYF.

CDR3 residues: CASSEEAGTSLFEQYF. Here the CDR3 DNA reads TGTGCCAGCAGTGAAGAAGCCGGGACTAGCCTTTTCGAGCAGTACTTC. J is TRBJ2-7 and V is TRBV2; 9 bases fit TRBD2. V was pared by 1 base and J by 6 bases, with 10 bases of the junction left unmatched. CDR1 and CDR2 from the germline V gene are SNHLY and FYNNEI. The CDR3 has 16 amino acids.

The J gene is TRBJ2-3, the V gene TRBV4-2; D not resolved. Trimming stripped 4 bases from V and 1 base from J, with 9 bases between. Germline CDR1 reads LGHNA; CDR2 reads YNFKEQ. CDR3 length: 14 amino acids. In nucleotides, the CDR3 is TGTGCCAGCAGCCCCCGATCGGGCACAGATACGCAGTATTTT. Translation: CASSPRSGTDTQYF.

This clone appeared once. The CDR3 loop is CASSTVPGLYTDTQYF. In DNA form, the CDR3 reads TGTGCCAGTAGTACCGTCCCGGGGCTGTACACAGATACGCAGTATTTT. This chain uses TRBV19 with TRBJ2-3, with D perhaps given as TRBD1 or TRBD2 (5 bases each). The V and J ends lost 4 bases and 2 bases respectively, with 16 bases between them. This CDR3 is 16 amino acids long. The germline CDR1 and CDR2 sequences are LNHDA and SQIVND (reference sequence).

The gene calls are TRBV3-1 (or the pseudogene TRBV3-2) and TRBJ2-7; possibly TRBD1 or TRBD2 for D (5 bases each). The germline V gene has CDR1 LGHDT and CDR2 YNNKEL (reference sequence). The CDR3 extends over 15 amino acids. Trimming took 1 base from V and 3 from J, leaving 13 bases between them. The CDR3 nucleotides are TGTGCCAGCAGCCAAGCTGTGTCGGGGCTCTACGAGCAGTACTTC. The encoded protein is CASSQAVSGLYEQYF.

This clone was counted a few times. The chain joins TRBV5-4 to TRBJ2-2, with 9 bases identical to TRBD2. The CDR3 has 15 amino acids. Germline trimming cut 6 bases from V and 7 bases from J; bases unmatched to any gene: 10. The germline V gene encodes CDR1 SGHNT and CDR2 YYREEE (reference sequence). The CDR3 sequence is CASTPAGGLIGELFF. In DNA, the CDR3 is TGTGCCAGCACCCCCGCGGGGGGGCTGATCGGGGAGCTGTTTTTT.

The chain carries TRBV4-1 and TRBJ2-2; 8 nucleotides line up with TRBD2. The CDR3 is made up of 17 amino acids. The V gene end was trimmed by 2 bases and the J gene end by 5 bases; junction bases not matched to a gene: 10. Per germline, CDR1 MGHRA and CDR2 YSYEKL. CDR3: CASSQRRGAGGTGELFF. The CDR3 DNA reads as TGCGCCAGCAGCCAAAGGCGGGGGGCAGGAGGGACCGGGGAGCTGTTTTTT.

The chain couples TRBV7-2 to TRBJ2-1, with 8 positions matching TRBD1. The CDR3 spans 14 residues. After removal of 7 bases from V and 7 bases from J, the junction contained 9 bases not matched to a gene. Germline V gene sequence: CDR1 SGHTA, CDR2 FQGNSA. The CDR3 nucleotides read TGTGCCAGCAAAGGACAGGGCGCCTGGAATGAGCAGTTCTTC. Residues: CASKGQGAWNEQFF.

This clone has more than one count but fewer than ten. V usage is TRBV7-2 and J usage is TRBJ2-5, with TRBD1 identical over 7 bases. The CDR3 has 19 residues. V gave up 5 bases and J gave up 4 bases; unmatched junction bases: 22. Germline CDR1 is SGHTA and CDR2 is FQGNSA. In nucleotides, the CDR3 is TGTGCCAGCAGCCAACTGATAACCTCGGGACAGAGGGGTTCAGAGACCCAGTACTTC. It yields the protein CASSQLITSGQRGSETQYF.

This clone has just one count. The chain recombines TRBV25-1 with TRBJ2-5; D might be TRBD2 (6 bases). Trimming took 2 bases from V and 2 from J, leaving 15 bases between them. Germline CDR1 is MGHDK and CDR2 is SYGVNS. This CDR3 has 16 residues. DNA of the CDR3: TGTGCCAGCAGTGAAGGGCAACGGGGGTTGCAAGAGACCCAGTACTTC. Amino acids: CASSEGQRGLQETQYF.